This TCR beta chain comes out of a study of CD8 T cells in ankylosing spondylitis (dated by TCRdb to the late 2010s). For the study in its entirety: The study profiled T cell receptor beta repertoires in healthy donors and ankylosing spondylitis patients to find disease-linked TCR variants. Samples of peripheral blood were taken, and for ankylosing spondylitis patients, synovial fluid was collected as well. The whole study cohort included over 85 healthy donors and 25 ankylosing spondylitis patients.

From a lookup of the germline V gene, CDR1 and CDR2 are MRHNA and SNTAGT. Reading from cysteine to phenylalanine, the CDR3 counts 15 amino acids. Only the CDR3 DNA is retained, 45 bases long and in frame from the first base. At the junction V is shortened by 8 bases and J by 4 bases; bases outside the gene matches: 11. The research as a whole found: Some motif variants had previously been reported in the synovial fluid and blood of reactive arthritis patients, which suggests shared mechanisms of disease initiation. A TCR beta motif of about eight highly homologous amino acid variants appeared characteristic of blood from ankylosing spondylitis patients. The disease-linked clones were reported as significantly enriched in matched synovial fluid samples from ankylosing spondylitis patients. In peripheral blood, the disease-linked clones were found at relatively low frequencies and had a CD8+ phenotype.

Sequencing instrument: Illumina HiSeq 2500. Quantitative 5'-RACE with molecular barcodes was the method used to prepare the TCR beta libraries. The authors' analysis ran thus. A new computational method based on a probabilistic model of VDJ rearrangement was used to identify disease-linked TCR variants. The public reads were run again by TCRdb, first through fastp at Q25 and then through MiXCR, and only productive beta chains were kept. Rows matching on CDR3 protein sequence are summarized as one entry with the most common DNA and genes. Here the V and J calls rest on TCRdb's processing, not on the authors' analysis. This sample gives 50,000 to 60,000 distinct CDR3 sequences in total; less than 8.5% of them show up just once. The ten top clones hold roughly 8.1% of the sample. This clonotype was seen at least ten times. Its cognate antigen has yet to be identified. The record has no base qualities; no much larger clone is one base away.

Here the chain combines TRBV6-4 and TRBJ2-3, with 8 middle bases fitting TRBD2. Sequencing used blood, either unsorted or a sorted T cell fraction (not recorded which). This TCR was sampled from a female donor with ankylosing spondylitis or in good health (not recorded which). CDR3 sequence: CASGGLAGRADTQYF. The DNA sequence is TGTGCCAGCGGCGGATTAGCGGGGAGGGCAGATACGCAGTATTTT.